This T cell receptor beta chain was documented in a study of blood T cell repertoires in COVID-19. Study-level background: COVID-19 samples from acute and convalescent phases originated in the United States, Italy and Spain. T cells, B-cell-depleted T cells, or PBMCs provided the cDNA or gDNA that served as material.

Original data processing: Using reference gene primer amplification, nucleated cell counts were estimated. Some clones are missing from TCRdb's copy, which holds only in-frame ones; the method was immunoSEQ multiplex PCR. V and J calls and clone size follow that table, whereas D and trimming were derived from the DNA. Among roughly 670,000 clones, about 90% were seen once, and the ten largest hold about 0.26%. The germline CDR1 and CDR2 sequences are MDHEN and SYDVKM. The CDR3 runs 16 residues. V was clipped by 5 bases and J by 5 bases, with 19 bases between them. This clone turned up a few times. This chain uses TRBV28 with TRBJ1-5; D may be TRBD1 (5 bases). The clonotype was recovered from a woman aged 18 to 35 with acute or convalescent COVID-19. Sequenced input: peripheral blood. The CDR3 is CASSTLGLQGHQPQHF. CDR3 in DNA: TGTGCCAGCAGTACCCTCGGGCTGCAGGGTCATCAGCCCCAGCATTTT.